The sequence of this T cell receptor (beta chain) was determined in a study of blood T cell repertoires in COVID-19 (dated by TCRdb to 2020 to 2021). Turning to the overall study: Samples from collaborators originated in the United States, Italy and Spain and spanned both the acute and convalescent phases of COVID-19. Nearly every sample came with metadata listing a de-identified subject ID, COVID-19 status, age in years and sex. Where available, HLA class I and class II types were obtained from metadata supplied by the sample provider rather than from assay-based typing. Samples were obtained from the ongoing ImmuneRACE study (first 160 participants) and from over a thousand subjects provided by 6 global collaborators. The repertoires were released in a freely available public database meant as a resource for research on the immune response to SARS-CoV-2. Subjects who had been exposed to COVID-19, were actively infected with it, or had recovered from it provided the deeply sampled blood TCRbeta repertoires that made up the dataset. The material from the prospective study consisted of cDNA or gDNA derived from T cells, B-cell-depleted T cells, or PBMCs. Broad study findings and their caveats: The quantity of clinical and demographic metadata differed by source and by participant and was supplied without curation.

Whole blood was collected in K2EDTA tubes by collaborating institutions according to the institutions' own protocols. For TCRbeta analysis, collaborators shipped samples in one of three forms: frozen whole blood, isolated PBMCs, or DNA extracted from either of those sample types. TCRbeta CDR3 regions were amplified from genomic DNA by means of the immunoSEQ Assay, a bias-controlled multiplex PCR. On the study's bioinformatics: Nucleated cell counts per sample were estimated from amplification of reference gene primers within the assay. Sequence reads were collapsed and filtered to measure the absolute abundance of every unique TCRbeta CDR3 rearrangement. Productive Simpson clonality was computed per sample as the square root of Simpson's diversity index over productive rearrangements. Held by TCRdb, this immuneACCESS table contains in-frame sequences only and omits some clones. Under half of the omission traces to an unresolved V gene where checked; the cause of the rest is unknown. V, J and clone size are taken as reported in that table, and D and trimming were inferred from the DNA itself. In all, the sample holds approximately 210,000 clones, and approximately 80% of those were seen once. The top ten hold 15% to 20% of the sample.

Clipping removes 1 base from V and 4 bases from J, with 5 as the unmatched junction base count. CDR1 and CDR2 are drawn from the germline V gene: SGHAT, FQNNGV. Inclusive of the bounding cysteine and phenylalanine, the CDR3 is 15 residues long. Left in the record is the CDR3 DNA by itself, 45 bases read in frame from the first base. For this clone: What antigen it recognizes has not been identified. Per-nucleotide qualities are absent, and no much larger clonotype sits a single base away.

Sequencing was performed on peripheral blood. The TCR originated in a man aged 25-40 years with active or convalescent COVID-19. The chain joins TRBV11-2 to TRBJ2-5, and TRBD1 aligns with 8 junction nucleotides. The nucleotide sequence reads TGTGCCAGCAGCTTAGCAGGGGGCCGTGGAGAGACCCAGTACTTC. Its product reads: CASSLAGGRGETQYF.